This is a list of T cell receptor beta chains from one sample in a study of T-cell memory formation after mild COVID-19. TCRdb analysed the 5' RACE reads with MiXCR anew, one entry per CDR3 protein. Of 350,000 or so distinct CDR3 sequences listed, over 20% are singletons. Sequenced material: PBMCs or a T cell subset sorted from them (not recorded which). These TCRs come from an adult woman who had mild COVID-19 (a few samples of this study predate the infection). Cell type and time point are not known. Each CDR3 is given with its conserved first and last residue. Fields, in order: J gene, clone size, V gene, D gene, CDR3 DNA, CDR3 protein. The D gene is left open where the match is weak. Expanded clones are given a class, and other clones once, few, many or no size at all.

J gene: TRBJ2-1
clone size: NA
V gene: TRBV27
D gene: TRBD2
CDR3 DNA: TGTGCCAGCAGTCCGACGACTAGCGGGGCCTACAATGAGCAGTTCTTC
CDR3 protein: CASSPTTSGAYNEQFF

J gene: TRBJ2-7
clone size: few
V gene: TRBV7-2
D gene: NA
CDR3 DNA: TGTGCCAGCAGCTCTTCGGCCTCCTACGAGCAGTACTTC
CDR3 protein: CASSSSASYEQYF

J gene: TRBJ1-3
clone size: few
V gene: TRBV5-1
D gene: NA
CDR3 DNA: TGCGCCAGCAGCCCGTCTGGACAATCTGGAAACACCATATATTTT
CDR3 protein: CASSPSGQSGNTIYF

J gene: TRBJ1-6
clone size: NA
V gene: TRBV7-8
D gene: NA
CDR3 DNA: TGTGCCAGCAGCTTAGCGCAGCCAGGGTTAGGCCTCAATTCACCCCTCCACTTT
CDR3 protein: CASSLAQPGLGLNSPLHF

J gene: TRBJ1-6
clone size: few
V gene: TRBV6-4
D gene: NA
CDR3 DNA: TGTGCCAGCAGCCAGGGTGCGTCTAATTCACCCCTCCACTTT
CDR3 protein: CASSQGASNSPLHF

J gene: TRBJ2-2
clone size: few
V gene: TRBV18
D gene: NA
CDR3 DNA: TGTGCCAGCTCACCTCGAAGCACAGGGAAAAGGAACACCGGGGAGCTGTTTTTT
CDR3 protein: CASSPRSTGKRNTGELFF

J gene: TRBJ2-2
clone size: NA
V gene: TRBV10-3
D gene: NA
CDR3 DNA: TGTGCCATAGAGCGGACCCTGAACACCGGGGAGCTGTTTTTT
CDR3 protein: CAIERTLNTGELFF

J gene: TRBJ2-7
clone size: NA
V gene: TRBV30
D gene: NA
CDR3 DNA: TGTGCCTGGAGTAGCGGGTCTAGGTACGAGCAGTACTTC
CDR3 protein: CAWSSGSRYEQYF

J gene: TRBJ1-2
clone size: NA
V gene: TRBV5-4
D gene: NA
CDR3 DNA: TGTGCCAGCAGTCCTCCGGGAATTAACTATGGCTACACCTTC
CDR3 protein: CASSPPGINYGYTF

J gene: TRBJ1-2
clone size: few
V gene: TRBV7-6
D gene: TRBD1
CDR3 DNA: TGTGCCAGCAGCAATCCGACCGAGGGGGCGGGCTACACCTTC
CDR3 protein: CASSNPTEGAGYTF

J gene: TRBJ2-1
clone size: NA
V gene: TRBV9
D gene: TRBD2
CDR3 DNA: TGTGCCAGCAGCGGACGAGCGGGGGGCCACAATGAGCAGTTCTTC
CDR3 protein: CASSGRAGGHNEQFF

J gene: TRBJ2-2
clone size: NA
V gene: TRBV5-1
D gene: NA
CDR3 DNA: TGCGCCAGCAGCTTGGACCTGAAAATGAACACCGGGGAGCTGTTTTTT
CDR3 protein: CASSLDLKMNTGELFF

J gene: TRBJ1-1
clone size: NA
V gene: TRBV29-1
D gene: NA
CDR3 DNA: TGCAGCGTTGATTTCAGGGGAGCTTTCTTT
CDR3 protein: CSVDFRGAFF

J gene: TRBJ1-5
clone size: NA
V gene: TRBV23-1
D gene: NA
CDR3 DNA: TGCGCCAGCAGTCAATCGATGGAGGGTAGCAATCAGCCCCAGCATTTT
CDR3 protein: CASSQSMEGSNQPQHF

J gene: TRBJ2-1
clone size: NA
V gene: TRBV5-1
D gene: TRBD1
CDR3 DNA: TGCGCCAGTGGGACAGTCTACAATGAGCAGTTCTTC
CDR3 protein: CASGTVYNEQFF

J gene: TRBJ2-4
clone size: NA
V gene: TRBV20-1
D gene: TRBD2
CDR3 DNA: TGCAGTGCGCAAGCGGGAGGGGTCAAAAACATTCAGTACTTC
CDR3 protein: CSAQAGGVKNIQYF

J gene: TRBJ2-2
clone size: NA
V gene: TRBV12-3/TRBV12-4
D gene: TRBD2
CDR3 DNA: TGTGCCAGCACCTTAAGGCCCGGGACTAGCGGGGGGACGAACACCGGGGAGCTGTTTTTT
CDR3 protein: CASTLRPGTSGGTNTGELFF

J gene: TRBJ1-1
clone size: few
V gene: TRBV20-1
D gene: NA
CDR3 DNA: TGCAGTGCTCACCGGGACAAGGGCACTGAAGCTTTCTTT
CDR3 protein: CSAHRDKGTEAFF

J gene: TRBJ2-3
clone size: NA
V gene: TRBV5-1
D gene: NA
CDR3 DNA: TGCGCCAGCAGCTTTCTCGTAACAGATACGCAGTATTTT
CDR3 protein: CASSFLVTDTQYF

J gene: TRBJ2-7
clone size: NA
V gene: TRBV7-8
D gene: NA
CDR3 DNA: TGTGCCAGCAGCTCCCAGGGGGGAGTAGGAGGGGAGCAGTACTTC
CDR3 protein: CASSSQGGVGGEQYF

J gene: TRBJ1-6
clone size: few
V gene: TRBV7-9
D gene: NA
CDR3 DNA: TGTGCCAGCAGCTTATCTACAGGGTTTGATTCACCCCTCCACTTT
CDR3 protein: CASSLSTGFDSPLHF

J gene: TRBJ1-4
clone size: NA
V gene: TRBV15
D gene: TRBD1
CDR3 DNA: TGTGCCACCAGCAGAGGGGCAGGGGGCAATGAAAAACTGTTTTTT
CDR3 protein: CATSRGAGGNEKLFF

J gene: TRBJ2-1
clone size: once
V gene: TRBV14
D gene: TRBD1
CDR3 DNA: TGTGCCAGCAGCCAAGCATTAGGGACAGAGGGGTTCTTC
CDR3 protein: CASSQALGTEGFF

J gene: TRBJ1-5
clone size: NA
V gene: TRBV9
D gene: NA
CDR3 DNA: TGTGCCAGCAGCGAGGGACGGGTTGGGCAGCCCCAGCATTTT
CDR3 protein: CASSEGRVGQPQHF

J gene: TRBJ2-4
clone size: NA
V gene: TRBV19
D gene: TRBD1
CDR3 DNA: TGTGCCACCGAAGACAGGGGGCGAACCAAAAACATTCAGTACTTC
CDR3 protein: CATEDRGRTKNIQYF

J gene: TRBJ1-1
clone size: many
V gene: TRBV6-6
D gene: TRBD1
CDR3 DNA: TGTGCCAGCAGTTACTCGACAGGGGGCACTGAAGCTTTCTTT
CDR3 protein: CASSYSTGGTEAFF

J gene: TRBJ1-6
clone size: NA
V gene: TRBV27
D gene: NA
CDR3 DNA: TGTGCCAGCTGGACAGTTAATTCACCCCTCCACTTT
CDR3 protein: CASWTVNSPLHF

J gene: TRBJ2-1
clone size: NA
V gene: TRBV20-1
D gene: TRBD2
CDR3 DNA: TGCAGTGCTAGATTGATTTTAGCGGGGGCCCACTATACTGACTACAATGAGCAGTTCTTC
CDR3 protein: CSARLILAGAHYTDYNEQFF

J gene: TRBJ2-2
clone size: few
V gene: TRBV7-6
D gene: NA
CDR3 DNA: TGTGCCAGCTCCGTGGAGGAGAACACCGGGGAGCTGTTTTTT
CDR3 protein: CASSVEENTGELFF

J gene: TRBJ1-1
clone size: few
V gene: TRBV6-5
D gene: NA
CDR3 DNA: TGTGCCAGCAGTTACGGTACAGGGTCAGAAGCTTTCTTT
CDR3 protein: CASSYGTGSEAFF

J gene: TRBJ2-1
clone size: NA
V gene: TRBV5-1
D gene: TRBD2
CDR3 DNA: TGCGCCAGCAGCCCACACGCTGGGACTAGCGGGGGTAATGAGCAGTTCTTC
CDR3 protein: CASSPHAGTSGGNEQFF

J gene: TRBJ2-5
clone size: few
V gene: TRBV2
D gene: TRBD1
CDR3 DNA: TGTGCCAGCAGGGGATGGACAGGGGGCAGGGAGACCCAGTACTTC
CDR3 protein: CASRGWTGGRETQYF

J gene: TRBJ1-1
clone size: NA
V gene: TRBV19
D gene: TRBD1
CDR3 DNA: TGTGCCAGTAGCATCTCCGCGGGACAGGTCTTCGGCAGCACTGAAGCTTTCTTT
CDR3 protein: CASSISAGQVFGSTEAFF

J gene: TRBJ2-2
clone size: few
V gene: TRBV5-4
D gene: TRBD1
CDR3 DNA: TGTGCCAGCAGCTTCCGGGACAGGCTCACCGGGGAGCTGTTTTTT
CDR3 protein: CASSFRDRLTGELFF

J gene: TRBJ2-2
clone size: NA
V gene: TRBV29-1
D gene: NA
CDR3 DNA: TGCAGCGTTGAAGATCCGGACCACTACACCGGGGAGCTGTTTTTT
CDR3 protein: CSVEDPDHYTGELFF

J gene: TRBJ2-2
clone size: many
V gene: TRBV11-2
D gene: NA
CDR3 DNA: TGTGCCAGCAGCTTAGACAACACCGGGGAGCTGTTTTTT
CDR3 protein: CASSLDNTGELFF

J gene: TRBJ1-2
clone size: few
V gene: TRBV15
D gene: TRBD1
CDR3 DNA: TGTGCCACCAGCAGAGTCCGGACAGGGGGCGACTATGGCTACACCTTC
CDR3 protein: CATSRVRTGGDYGYTF

J gene: TRBJ2-1
clone size: few
V gene: TRBV11-3
D gene: TRBD2
CDR3 DNA: TGTGCCAGCAGCCCAGACTGGACTAGCGATTACAATGAGCAGTTCTTC
CDR3 protein: CASSPDWTSDYNEQFF

J gene: TRBJ2-7
clone size: few
V gene: TRBV4-3
D gene: NA
CDR3 DNA: TGCGCCAGCAGCCAAGAATGGGTCAGCGGATCCTACGAGCAGTACTTC
CDR3 protein: CASSQEWVSGSYEQYF

J gene: TRBJ2-1
clone size: few
V gene: TRBV12-3/TRBV12-4
D gene: TRBD2
CDR3 DNA: TGTGCCAGCACCAACTGGGGGGGGAACAATGAGCAGTTCTTC
CDR3 protein: CASTNWGGNNEQFF

J gene: TRBJ2-3
clone size: NA
V gene: TRBV6-6
D gene: TRBD2
CDR3 DNA: TGTGCCAGCATGGCGCTAGCGGGAGGACCTACGCAGTATTTT
CDR3 protein: CASMALAGGPTQYF

J gene: TRBJ1-1
clone size: NA
V gene: TRBV5-6
D gene: NA
CDR3 DNA: TGTGCCAGCAGCGATAAGGCAGCGTGGGCTTTCTTT
CDR3 protein: CASSDKAAWAFF

J gene: TRBJ1-1
clone size: few
V gene: TRBV6-5
D gene: NA
CDR3 DNA: TGTGCCAGCAGTTACACAGGGAGGGCTTTCTTT
CDR3 protein: CASSYTGRAFF

J gene: TRBJ2-7
clone size: NA
V gene: TRBV27
D gene: NA
CDR3 DNA: TGTGCCAGCAGCGGCGAGGGCTCGGGGTTCGGCGAGCAGTACTTC
CDR3 protein: CASSGEGSGFGEQYF

J gene: TRBJ2-1
clone size: few
V gene: TRBV7-2
D gene: TRBD2
CDR3 DNA: TGTGCCAGCAGCTCACGGACTAGCCGAAATGAGCAGTTCTTC
CDR3 protein: CASSSRTSRNEQFF

J gene: TRBJ2-1
clone size: few
V gene: TRBV5-1
D gene: NA
CDR3 DNA: TGCGCCAGCAGCTTGGGAAGCGGGCCGAACAATGAGCAGTTCTTC
CDR3 protein: CASSLGSGPNNEQFF